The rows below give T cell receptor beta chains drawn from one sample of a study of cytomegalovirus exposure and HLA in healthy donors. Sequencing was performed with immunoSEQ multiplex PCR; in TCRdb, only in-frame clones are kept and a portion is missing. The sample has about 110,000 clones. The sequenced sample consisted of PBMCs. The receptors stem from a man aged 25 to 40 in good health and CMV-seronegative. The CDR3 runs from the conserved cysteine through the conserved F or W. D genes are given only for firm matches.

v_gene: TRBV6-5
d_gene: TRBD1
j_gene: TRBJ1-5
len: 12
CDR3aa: CASGQGYQPQHF
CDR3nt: TGTGCCAGCGGACAGGGTTATCAGCCCCAGCATTTT

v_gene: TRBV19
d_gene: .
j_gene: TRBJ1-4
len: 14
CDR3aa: CASTEQATNEKLFF
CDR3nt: TGTGCCAGTACCGAACAGGCAACTAATGAAAAACTGTTTTTT

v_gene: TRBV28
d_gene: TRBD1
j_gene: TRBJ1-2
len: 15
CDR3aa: CASSDPGQGRGGYTF
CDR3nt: TGTGCCAGCAGCGACCCGGGACAGGGGCGGGGTGGCTACACCTTC

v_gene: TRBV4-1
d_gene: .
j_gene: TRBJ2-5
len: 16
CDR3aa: CASSQDRRRGQETQYF
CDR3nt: TGCGCCAGCAGCCAAGATCGTAGGCGGGGCCAAGAGACCCAGTACTTC

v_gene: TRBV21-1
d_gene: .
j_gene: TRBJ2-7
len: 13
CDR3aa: CASLRAGFYEQYF
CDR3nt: TGTGCCAGCCTCAGGGCAGGTTTCTACGAGCAGTACTTC

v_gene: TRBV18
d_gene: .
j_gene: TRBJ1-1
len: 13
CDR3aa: CASSLTGNTEAFF
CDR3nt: TGTGCCAGCTCTTTAACAGGGAACACTGAAGCTTTCTTT

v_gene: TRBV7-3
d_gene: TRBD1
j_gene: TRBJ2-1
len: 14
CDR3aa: CASSPRTGYNEQFF
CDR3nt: TGTGCCAGCAGCCCGCGGACAGGGTACAATGAGCAGTTCTTC

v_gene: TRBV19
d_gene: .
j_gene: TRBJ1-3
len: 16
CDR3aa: CASSIDRGSGGNTIYF
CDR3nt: TGTGCCAGTAGTATAGATCGCGGGTCTGGAGGAAACACCATATATTTT

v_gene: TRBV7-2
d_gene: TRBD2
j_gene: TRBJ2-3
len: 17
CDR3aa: CASSLQPGTTFGGTQYF
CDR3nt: TGTGCCAGCAGCTTACAGCCCGGGACTACCTTCGGAGGTACGCAGTATTTT

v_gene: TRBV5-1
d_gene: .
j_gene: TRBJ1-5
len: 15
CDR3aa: CASSSTGAYDQPQHF
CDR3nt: TGCGCCAGCAGTTCAACTGGGGCATACGATCAGCCCCAGCATTTT

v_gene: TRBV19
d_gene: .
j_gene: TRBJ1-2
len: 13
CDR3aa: CASSRGGYYGYTF
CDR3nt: TGTGCCAGTAGCCGGGGGGGATACTATGGCTACACCTTC

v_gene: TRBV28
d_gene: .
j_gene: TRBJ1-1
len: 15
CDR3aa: CASSTTVNKDTEAFF
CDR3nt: TGTGCCAGCAGTACGACAGTGAACAAGGACACTGAAGCTTTCTTT

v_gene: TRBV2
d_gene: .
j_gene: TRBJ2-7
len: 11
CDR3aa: CASKNVYEQYF
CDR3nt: TGTGCCAGCAAGAACGTTTACGAGCAGTACTTC

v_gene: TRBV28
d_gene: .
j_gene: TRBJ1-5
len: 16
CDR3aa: CASSPGTSKVWQPQHF
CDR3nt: TGTGCCAGCAGTCCCGGGACTTCTAAGGTGTGGCAGCCCCAGCATTTT

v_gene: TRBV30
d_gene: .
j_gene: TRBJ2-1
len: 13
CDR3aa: CARSWSSYNEQFF
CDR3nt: TGTGCCCGGAGCTGGAGCTCCTACAATGAGCAGTTCTTC

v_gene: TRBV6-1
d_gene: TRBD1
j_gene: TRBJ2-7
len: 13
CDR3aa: CASSGQGEGVQYF
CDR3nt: TGTGCCAGCAGCGGACAGGGGGAGGGGGTGCAGTACTTC

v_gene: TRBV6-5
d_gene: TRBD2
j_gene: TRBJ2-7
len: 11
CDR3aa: CASSRGDEQYF
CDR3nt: TGTGCCAGCAGTCGGGGGGACGAGCAGTACTTC

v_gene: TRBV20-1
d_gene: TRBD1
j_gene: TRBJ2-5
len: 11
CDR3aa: CSRDRGETQYF
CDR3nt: TGCAGTAGGGACAGGGGAGAGACCCAGTACTTC

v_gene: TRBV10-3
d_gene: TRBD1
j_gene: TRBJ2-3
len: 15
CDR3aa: CAISADREAADTQYF
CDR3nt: TGTGCCATCAGTGCGGACAGGGAGGCGGCAGATACGCAGTATTTT

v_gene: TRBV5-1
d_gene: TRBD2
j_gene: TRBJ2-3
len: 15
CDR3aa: CASSLLAGVPDTQYF
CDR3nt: TGCGCCAGCAGCTTGCTAGCGGGGGTGCCAGATACGCAGTATTTT

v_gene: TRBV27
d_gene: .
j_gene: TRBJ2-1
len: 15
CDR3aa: CASSLTVSSGNEQFF
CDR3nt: TGTGCCAGCAGTTTGACCGTTAGCTCCGGCAATGAGCAGTTCTTC

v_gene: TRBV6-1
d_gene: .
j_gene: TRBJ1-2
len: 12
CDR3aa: CASSEQGSGYTF
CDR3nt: TGTGCCAGCAGTGAACAGGGGTCTGGCTACACCTTC

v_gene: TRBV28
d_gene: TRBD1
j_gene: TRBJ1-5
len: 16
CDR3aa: CASGSVGQAWDQPQHF
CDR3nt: TGTGCCAGCGGGAGTGTCGGACAGGCCTGGGATCAGCCCCAGCATTTT

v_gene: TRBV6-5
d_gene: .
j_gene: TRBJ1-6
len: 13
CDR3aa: CASSYESTSPLHF
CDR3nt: TGTGCCAGCAGTTACGAGTCAACTTCACCCCTCCACTTT

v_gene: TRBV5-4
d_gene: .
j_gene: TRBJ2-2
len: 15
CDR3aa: CASSPSGGATGELFF
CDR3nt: TGTGCCAGCAGCCCCTCTGGCGGGGCGACCGGGGAGCTGTTTTTT

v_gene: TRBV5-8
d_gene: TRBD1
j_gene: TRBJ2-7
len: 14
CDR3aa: CASSLEQGAREQYF
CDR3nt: TGTGCCAGCAGCTTGGAACAGGGGGCGCGGGAGCAGTACTTC

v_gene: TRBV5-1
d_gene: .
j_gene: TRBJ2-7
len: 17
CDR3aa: CASSWSVGDASSYEQYF
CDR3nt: TGCGCCAGCAGCTGGTCAGTGGGAGACGCAAGCTCCTACGAGCAGTACTTC

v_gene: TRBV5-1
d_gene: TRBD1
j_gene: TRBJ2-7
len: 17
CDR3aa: CASSQAPGDRGPYEQYF
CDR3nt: TGCGCCAGCAGCCAAGCCCCGGGGGACAGGGGGCCCTACGAGCAGTACTTC

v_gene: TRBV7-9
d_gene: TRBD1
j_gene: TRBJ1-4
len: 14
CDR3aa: CASSLVTGDEKLFF
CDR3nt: TGTGCCAGCAGCTTAGTAACAGGGGACGAAAAACTGTTTTTT

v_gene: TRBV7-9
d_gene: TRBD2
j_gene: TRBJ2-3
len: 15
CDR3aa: CASSLFSGGFDTQYF
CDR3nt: TGTGCCAGCAGCTTGTTTAGCGGGGGGTTCGATACGCAGTATTTT

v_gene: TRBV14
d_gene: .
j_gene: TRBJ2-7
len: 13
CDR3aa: CASSPGQIYEQYF
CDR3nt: TGTGCCAGCAGCCCCGGACAGATATACGAGCAGTACTTC

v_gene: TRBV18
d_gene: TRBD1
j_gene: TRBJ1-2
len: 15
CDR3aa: CASSLGQEADYGYTF
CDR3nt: TGTGCCAGCTCACTCGGACAGGAAGCCGACTATGGCTACACCTTC

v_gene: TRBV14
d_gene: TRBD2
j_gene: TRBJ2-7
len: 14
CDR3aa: CASSLRTSGGPQYF
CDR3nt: TGTGCCAGCAGCCTTCGGACTAGCGGGGGCCCTCAGTACTTC

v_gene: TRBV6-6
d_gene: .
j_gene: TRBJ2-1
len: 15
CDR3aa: CASRSWAHSGNEQFF
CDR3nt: TGTGCCAGCAGATCTTGGGCCCACTCTGGCAATGAGCAGTTCTTC

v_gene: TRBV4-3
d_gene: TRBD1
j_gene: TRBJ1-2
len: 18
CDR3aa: CASSQEWLGGQLGYGYTF
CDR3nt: TGCGCCAGCAGCCAAGAGTGGCTTGGGGGACAGCTGGGGTATGGCTACACCTTC